This is a list of T cell receptor beta chains from one sample in a study of T cell changes during pregnancy in multiple sclerosis. Repertoires were generated with immunoSEQ multiplex PCR, while TCRdb's copy carries only in-frame clones and drops some. This table holds around 51,000 clones, approximately 93% found once. This specimen consisted of peripheral blood, obtained in the second trimester of pregnancy. Receptors originate from a female donor with multiple sclerosis, enrolled in a pregnancy study. CDR3s include the opening cysteine and the closing phenylalanine or tryptophan. A D gene is named only where the DNA matches it firmly. The size of a clone is reported for some rows only, either as once, few or many, or as a class for expanded clones.

d_call,v_call,clone_size,j_call,cdr3_aa,cdr3_nt
NA,TRBV9,many,TRBJ1-4,CASSVSGRANEKLFF,TGTGCCAGCAGCGTATCAGGGAGGGCTAATGAAAAACTGTTTTTT
NA,TRBV28,NA,TRBJ2-7,CASSGRVGRGEQYF,TGTGCCAGCAGTGGTAGGGTAGGACGGGGCGAGCAGTACTTC
TRBD1,TRBV7-2,once,TRBJ1-5,CASSPDRGRNQPQHF,TGTGCCAGCAGCCCGGACAGGGGGCGCAATCAGCCCCAGCATTTT
TRBD1,TRBV2,NA,TRBJ2-3,CASSPGTGRPSSTDTQYF,TGTGCCAGCAGTCCCGGGACAGGGCGTCCCTCGAGCACAGATACGCAGTATTTT
TRBD2,TRBV10-2,NA,TRBJ2-4,CASSLAGELAKNIQYF,TGCGCCAGCAGTCTAGCGGGAGAATTAGCCAAAAACATTCAGTACTTC
NA,TRBV28,NA,TRBJ2-7,CASSFPRGLTYEQYF,TGTGCCAGCAGTTTCCCTAGAGGGTTAACCTACGAGCAGTACTTC
NA,TRBV18,NA,TRBJ1-4,CASCQGSDEKLFF,TGTGCCAGCTGCCAGGGATCGGATGAAAAACTGTTTTTT
NA,TRBV19,NA,TRBJ2-7,CASSITGPGEQYF,TGTGCCAGTAGTATAACAGGTCCGGGCGAGCAGTACTTC
NA,TRBV11-2,NA,TRBJ2-7,CASSLASGAYEQYF,TGTGCCAGCAGCTTAGCTTCCGGGGCCTACGAGCAGTACTTC
TRBD2,TRBV5-4,NA,TRBJ2-1,CASSAGTSGTNEQFF,TGTGCCAGCAGCGCCGGGACTAGCGGGACGAATGAGCAGTTCTTC
NA,TRBV7-6,few,TRBJ2-2,CASSLAVTGELFF,TGTGCCAGCAGCTTAGCCGTTACCGGGGAGCTGTTTTTT
NA,TRBV5-4,NA,TRBJ2-5,CASSLRGQETQYF,TGTGCCAGCAGCTTGAGGGGCCAAGAGACCCAGTACTTC
TRBD1,TRBV15,NA,TRBJ1-5,CATSRKGADQPQHF,TGTGCCACCAGCAGGAAGGGGGCGGATCAGCCCCAGCATTTT
TRBD2,TRBV28,NA,TRBJ2-1,CASLLSGSSIPNEQFF,TGTGCCAGCCTCCTGAGCGGGAGTTCTATCCCCAATGAGCAGTTCTTC
NA,TRBV4-3,NA,TRBJ2-3,CASSQEKWEQTDTQYF,TGCGCCAGCAGCCAAGAAAAGTGGGAGCAGACAGATACGCAGTATTTT
NA,TRBV18,NA,TRBJ1-1,CASSPSPDKMNTEAFF,TGTGCCAGCTCACCGTCTCCGGACAAAATGAACACTGAAGCTTTCTTT
NA,TRBV28,once,TRBJ1-5,CASSLGLGNQPQHF,TGTGCCAGCAGTTTGGGGCTCGGCAATCAGCCCCAGCATTTT
TRBD1,TRBV19,NA,TRBJ2-1,CASKTGINEQFF,TGTGCCAGCAAGACAGGGATCAATGAGCAGTTCTTC
NA,TRBV2,NA,TRBJ2-6,CASSGRRDSPHGANVLTF,TGTGCCAGCAGTGGCCGCCGGGACTCACCCCATGGGGCCAACGTCCTGACTTTC
NA,TRBV28,NA,TRBJ1-2,CASSSRFRYGYGYTF,TGTGCCAGCAGTTCACGGTTTCGGTACGGGTATGGCTACACCTTC
NA,TRBV18,NA,TRBJ2-3,CASSPVEGAWDAEHTDTQYF,TGTGCCAGCTCACCAGTGGAGGGGGCTTGGGATGCTGAGCACACAGATACGCAGTATTTT
NA,TRBV27,NA,TRBJ2-3,CASSSLRGNTQYF,TGTGCCAGCAGTTCCCTCAGGGGAAATACGCAGTATTTT
NA,TRBV30,NA,TRBJ1-2,CAGGRIKGKDGYTF,TGTGCCGGAGGGAGAATCAAGGGGAAGGATGGCTACACCTTC
NA,TRBV28,NA,TRBJ2-3,CASSSGEDSTDTQYF,TGTGCCAGCAGTTCGGGGGAGGACAGCACAGATACGCAGTATTTT
NA,TRBV15,once,TRBJ2-1,CATSSAGQTYYNEQFF,TGTGCCACCAGCAGCGCGGGACAGACCTACTACAATGAGCAGTTCTTC
TRBD1,TRBV7-6,NA,TRBJ2-2,CASSPRQGATGELFF,TGTGCCAGCAGCCCAAGACAGGGGGCCACCGGGGAGCTGTTTTTT
NA,TRBV5-1,NA,TRBJ2-5,CASSLVTTVQETQYF,TGCGCCAGCAGCTTGGTAACCACAGTCCAAGAGACCCAGTACTTC
TRBD1,TRBV29-1,NA,TRBJ1-2,CSVGGQAYGYTF,TGCAGCGTTGGAGGACAGGCCTATGGCTACACCTTC
TRBD2,TRBV11-2,NA,TRBJ2-2,CASSLVLAGGTGELFF,TGTGCCAGCAGCTTAGTACTAGCGGGAGGCACCGGGGAGCTGTTTTTT
TRBD1,TRBV18,NA,TRBJ1-1,CASSSDRGKVNTEAFF,TGTGCCAGCTCATCGGACAGGGGAAAGGTGAACACTGAAGCTTTCTTT
NA,TRBV4-3,NA,TRBJ2-1,CASSLSGSSYNEQFF,TGCGCCAGCAGCCTATCCGGGAGCTCCTACAATGAGCAGTTCTTC
NA,TRBV13,NA,TRBJ2-2,CASSNRGNTGELFF,TGTGCCAGCAGCAACCGGGGGAACACCGGGGAGCTGTTTTTT
NA,TRBV5-4,NA,TRBJ1-1,CASSQGGNTEAFF,TGTGCCAGCAGCCAAGGGGGGAACACTGAAGCTTTCTTT
NA,TRBV19,NA,TRBJ2-1,CATQDYNEQFF,TGTGCCACCCAGGACTACAATGAGCAGTTCTTC
NA,TRBV12-5,NA,TRBJ1-2,CASAPSGGGYGYTF,TGTGCTAGTGCCCCCAGCGGCGGGGGCTATGGCTACACCTTC
NA,TRBV30,once,TRBJ1-1,CAWKQGSTEAFF,TGTGCCTGGAAGCAGGGGAGCACTGAAGCTTTCTTT
TRBD2,TRBV27,NA,TRBJ2-1,CASSLRGGPDEQFF,TGTGCCAGCAGTTTGCGGGGAGGGCCGGATGAGCAGTTCTTC
TRBD2,TRBV27,NA,TRBJ2-7,CASSHATSGLSYEQYF,TGTGCCAGCAGCCATGCGACTAGCGGGTTATCCTACGAGCAGTACTTC
TRBD2,TRBV28,NA,TRBJ2-7,CASSPPLAGASYEQYF,TGTGCCAGCAGTCCCCCACTAGCGGGAGCGTCGTACGAGCAGTACTTC
TRBD1,TRBV30,NA,TRBJ1-2,CAFGQGALYGYTF,TGTGCCTTTGGACAGGGGGCATTATATGGCTACACCTTC